Shown below are 19 T cell receptor beta chains from a single sample sequenced in a study of blood T cell repertoires in COVID-19. TCRdb's table, derived via immunoSEQ multiplex PCR, lists solely in-frame clones and lacks some. The sample holds hundreds of thousands of clones, 70% to 90% seen once. Sequencing input: peripheral blood. The source is a woman in her thirties with acute or convalescent COVID-19.

The V gene is TRBV6-6, the J gene TRBJ2-7; tentative D call: TRBD1 (6 bases). The CDR3 totals 14 residues. V was clipped by 7 bases and J by 3 bases, with 16 bases between them. Germline CDR1 MNHNY, CDR2 SVGAGI (reference sequence). CDR3 sequence (DNA): TGTGCCAGCAAAAAGGGGGAACAGATCTACGAGCAGTACTTC. Amino acids: CASKKGEQIYEQYF.

This clone was recorded a few times. CDR3 in amino acids: CASIESGGSYEQYF. CDR3 DNA sequence: TGTGCCAGCATAGAGTCGGGAGGGTCCTACGAGCAGTACTTC. The rearrangement links TRBV2 to TRBJ2-7, with TRBD2 matching 8 bases. Germline loops: CDR1 SNHLY, CDR2 FYNNEI. The CDR3 consists of 14 residues. V lost 7 bases, J lost 1 base, and 6 bases stayed unmatched.

This clone was counted a single time. V is TRBV7-9 and J is TRBJ2-1, with 9 bases identical to TRBD2. The CDR3 runs 18 residues. Per germline, CDR1 SEHNR and CDR2 FQNEAQ (reference sequence). The V and J ends lost 5 bases and 7 bases, in that order; junction bases with no gene match: 18. The CDR3 DNA sequence: TGTGCCAGCAGCCAACCCCCCGGGCGGGAGGGCTTAGGTAATGAGCAGTTCTTC. Protein product: CASSQPPGREGLGNEQFF.

The rearrangement joins TRBV5-4 to TRBJ1-6, with 10 bases lining up with TRBD1. The germline gives CDR1 SGHNT, CDR2 YYREEE (reference sequence). J lost 7 bases, V lost 4 bases, and 5 bases had no gene match. The CDR3 sequence is 15 residues long. CDR3 residues: CASSRDRGPNSPLHF. CDR3 DNA: TGTGCCAGCAGCCGAGACAGGGGGCCAAATTCACCCCTCCACTTT.

The chain is built from TRBV6-4 and TRBJ2-2; D gene unclear. Germline values: CDR1 MRHNA, CDR2 SNTAGT. Trimming cost V 5 bases and J 2 bases, with 9 bases left between them. The CDR3 runs to 14 residues. DNA of the CDR3: TGTGCCAGCAGTTTTGCGCCCAACACCGGGGAGCTGTTTTTT. Protein product: CASSFAPNTGELFF.

The chain carries TRBV7-2 and TRBJ2-1; D might be TRBD2 (5 bases). The CDR3 has 15 residues. The germline V and J ends were trimmed by 1 base and 9 bases, with 16 bases remaining between them. Germline V gene data show CDR1 as SGHTA and CDR2 as FQGNSA. The CDR3: CASSLVAQTSSEQFF. The CDR3, as DNA: TGTGCCAGCAGCTTAGTAGCTCAAACTAGTAGTGAGCAGTTCTTC.

This clone was seen only once. This chain links TRBV18 with TRBJ2-1; D possibly corresponds to TRBD2 (5 bases). The CDR3 is 15 residues long. CDR1 KGHSH and CDR2 LQKENI come from the germline V gene. With 6 bases removed from V and 6 bases from J, the gap between germline ends came to 18 bases. CDR3 in amino acids: CASSGSGSLGNEQFF. The CDR3 region has the DNA TGTGCCAGCTCTGGGAGTGGCAGTTTGGGCAATGAGCAGTTCTTC.

The J gene is TRBJ2-4, the V gene TRBV25-1, with D tentatively TRBD2 (5 bases). Germline values: CDR1 MGHDK, CDR2 SYGVNS. This CDR3 is built from 14 residues. V was shortened by 2 bases and J by 4 bases, with 9 bases between the two germline ends. In nucleotides, the CDR3 is TGTGCCAGCAGTGAAGAGGGCAGAAAAAACATTCAGTACTTC. It encodes CASSEEGRKNIQYF.

The rearrangement joins TRBV7-2 to TRBJ1-5; D is ambiguous. Looked up from germline, CDR1 is SGHTA and CDR2 is FQGNSA. Trimming removed 2 bases at V and 2 bases at J, with 7 bases between. The CDR3 covers 14 residues. CDR3: CASSLPGRNQPQHF. The CDR3, as DNA: TGTGCCAGCAGCTTACCTGGGCGCAATCAGCCCCAGCATTTT.

This clone was recorded once. The chain is built from TRBV11-2 and TRBJ2-3; TRBD2 might be the D (6 bases). V lost 6 bases to trimming and J lost 6 bases, with 16 bases between them. From germline, CDR1 is SGHAT and CDR2 FQNNGV. CDR3 length: 14 amino acids. The CDR3 loop is CASRIAAPRDTQYF. Written as DNA, the CDR3 is TGTGCCAGCAGAATAGCGGCGCCTAGGGATACGCAGTATTTT.

DNA for the CDR3: TGTGCCAGCTCTAGCGGACAGGGGTACACCGGGGAGCTGTTTTTT. Its translation is CASSSGQGYTGELFF. The V and J genes are TRBV18 and TRBJ2-2; 9 bases match TRBD1. This CDR3 spans 15 amino acids. Germline lookup yields CDR1 KGHSH and CDR2 LQKENI. V shed 6 bases and J 3 bases; nucleotides not matched to a gene: 5.

The J gene is TRBJ2-7, the V gene TRBV27; weak D call: TRBD2 (6 bases). The ends were cut back, 8 bases at V and 4 bases at J, with 18 bases in the middle. CDR1 is MNHEY, CDR2 SMNVEV, per germline (reference sequence). CDR3 size: 14 residues. CDR3 sequence reads: CASGQMPRGYEQYF. For the CDR3, the DNA is TGTGCCAGCGGACAAATGCCTCGGGGGTACGAGCAGTACTTC.

V is TRBV24-1 and J is TRBJ2-6, with 10 bases matching TRBD1. The CDR3 is 17 residues long. Germline values: CDR1 KGHDR, CDR2 SFDVKD. Losses at the gene ends were 0 bases for V and 4 bases for J; bases not matched to a gene: 2. The CDR3 sequence is CATSDLDRGLGANVLTF. The CDR3 nucleotides read TGTGCCACCAGTGATTTGGACAGGGGGCTGGGGGCCAACGTCCTGACTTTC.

The chain links TRBV4-3 to TRBJ2-5; D is uncertain. CDR1 and CDR2 from the germline V gene are LGHNA and YSLEER. CDR3 length: 16 residues. The ends were cut back, 5 bases at V and 4 bases at J, with 20 bases in the middle. For the CDR3, the DNA is TGCGCCAGCAGCGTAGGAAGAGGAGCGATCGGAGAGACCCAGTACTTC. It codes for CASSVGRGAIGETQYF.

The chain carries TRBV6-5 and TRBJ1-2; unclear D gene. Trimming shortened V by 5 bases and J by 5 bases, and 6 bases separated the two germline ends. The CDR3 is 11 amino acids. Germline V gives CDR1 MNHEY, CDR2 SVGAGI. The CDR3 region has the DNA TGTGCCAGCAGTCGAGGGTATGGCTACACCTTC. Protein sequence: CASSRGYGYTF.

This sequence joins TRBV10-3 and TRBJ1-2; 9 nucleotides agree with TRBD1. J gave up 2 bases and V 10 bases, and 5 bases lay outside the gene matches. Germline values: CDR1 ENHRY, CDR2 SYGVKD. The CDR3 totals 13 residues. The CDR3 coding sequence is TGTGCCAGTACAGGGGGCGTAAACTATGGCTACACCTTC. Residues: CASTGGVNYGYTF.

A remark on this clone: One junction end disagrees with the germline gene, perhaps due to a read error. The rearrangement uses TRBV12-3 or TRBV12-4 and TRBJ2-7, with TRBD2 identical over 9 bases. The CDR3 runs 11 residues. CDR3 residues: CASSLGLARAF. The DNA for the CDR3 is TGTGCCAGCAGTCTCGGACTAGCGAGGGCCTTC.

This clone showed up just once. The chain has TRBV28 and TRBJ2-3; 11 bases are a match to TRBD2. CDR1 is MDHEN and CDR2 is SYDVKM in the germline V gene. Trimming took 6 bases from V and 4 from J; bases not matched to a gene: 12. CDR3 length: 17 amino acids. The CDR3 DNA follows: TGTGCCAGCAGCCGCCCGGGACTAGCGGATCTTTCAGATACGCAGTATTTT. As protein: CASSRPGLADLSDTQYF. Combining the CDR3 with reference TRBV28 and TRBJ2-3 gives the whole variable domain DVKVTQSSRYLVKRTGEKVFLECVQDMDHENMFWYRQDPGLGLRLIYFSYDVKMKEKGDIPEGYSVSREKKERFSLILESASTNQTSMYLCASSRPGLADLSDTQYFGPGTRLTVL.

J is TRBJ2-5 and V is TRBV6-5; D perhaps matches TRBD2 (5 bases). The germline V gene encodes CDR1 MNHEY and CDR2 SVGAGI. The CDR3 contains 15 residues. V was clipped by 2 bases and J by 2 bases, with 12 bases between them. The CDR3 loop is CASSYVWGVQETQYF. CDR3 nucleotide sequence: TGTGCCAGCAGTTACGTTTGGGGAGTTCAAGAGACCCAGTACTTC.